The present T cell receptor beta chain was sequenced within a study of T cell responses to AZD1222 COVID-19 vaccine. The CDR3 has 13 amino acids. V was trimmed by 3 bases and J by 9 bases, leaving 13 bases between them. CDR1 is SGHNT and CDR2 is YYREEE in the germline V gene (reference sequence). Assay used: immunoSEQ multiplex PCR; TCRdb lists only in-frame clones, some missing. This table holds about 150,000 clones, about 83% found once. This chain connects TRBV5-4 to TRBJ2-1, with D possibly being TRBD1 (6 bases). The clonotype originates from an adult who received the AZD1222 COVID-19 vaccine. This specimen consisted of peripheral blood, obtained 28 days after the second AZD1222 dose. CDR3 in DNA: TGTGCCAGCAGCTCTGCAGGGGCGGGTGAGCAGTTCTTC. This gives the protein CASSSAGAGEQFF. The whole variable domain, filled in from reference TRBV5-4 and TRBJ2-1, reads ETGVTQSPTHLIKTRGQQVTLRCSSQSGHNTVSWYQQALGQGPQFIFQYYREEENGRGNFPPRFSGLQFPNYSSELNVNALELDDSALYLCASSSAGAGEQFFGPGTRLTVL.